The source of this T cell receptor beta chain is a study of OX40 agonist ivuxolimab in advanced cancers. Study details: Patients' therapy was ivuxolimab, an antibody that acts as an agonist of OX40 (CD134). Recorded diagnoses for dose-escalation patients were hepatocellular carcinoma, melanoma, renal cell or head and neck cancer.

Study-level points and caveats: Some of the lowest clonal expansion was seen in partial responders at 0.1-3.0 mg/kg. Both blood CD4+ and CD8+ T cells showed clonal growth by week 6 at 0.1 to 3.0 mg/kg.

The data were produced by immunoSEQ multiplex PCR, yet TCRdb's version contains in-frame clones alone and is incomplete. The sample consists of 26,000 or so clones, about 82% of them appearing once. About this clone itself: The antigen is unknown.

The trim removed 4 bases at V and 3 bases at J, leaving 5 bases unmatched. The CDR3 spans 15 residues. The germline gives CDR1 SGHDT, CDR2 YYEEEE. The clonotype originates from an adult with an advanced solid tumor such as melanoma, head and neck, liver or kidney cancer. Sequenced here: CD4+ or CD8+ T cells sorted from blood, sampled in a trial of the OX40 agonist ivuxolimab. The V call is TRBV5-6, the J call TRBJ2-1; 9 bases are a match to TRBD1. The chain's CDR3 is CASSLGTGHYNEQFF. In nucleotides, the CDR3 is TGTGCCAGCAGCCTCGGGACAGGGCACTACAATGAGCAGTTCTTC.